This TCR beta chain was retrieved from a study of Tregs in tolerant kidney transplant recipients. Study-wide results and limits: For some patients, primers changed over time, blocking nucleotide-level comparison. Donor-specific Treg expansion exceeded global Treg expansion in tolerant patients, suggesting antigen drive. Activated donor B cell expansion appeared to reveal the most relevant donor-specific TCRbeta repertoire.

Generated by immunoSEQ multiplex PCR, the TCRdb table keeps only in-frame clones and is missing some. The data contain roughly 80,000 clones, more than 85% of them singletons. Recipients received nonmyeloablative bone marrow transplants from related graft donors, with transient mixed chimerism. This CDR3 contains 14 residues. Germline V gene lookup returns CDR1 LNHNV and CDR2 YYDKDF (reference sequence). V lost 3 bases and J lost 2, with 8 bases in between. Points on this clone: Its specificity is not known.

This chain links TRBV15 with TRBJ1-3; unclear D gene. The sequences come from CD4+ T cells from blood (PBMCs), collected 24 months after the transplant. This receptor was obtained from a human patient who received a combined kidney and bone marrow transplant. Part of the T cells may come from the graft donor. The CDR3 here is CATSSWAAGNTIYF. CDR3 coding DNA: TGTGCCACCAGCAGCTGGGCTGCTGGAAACACCATATATTTT.